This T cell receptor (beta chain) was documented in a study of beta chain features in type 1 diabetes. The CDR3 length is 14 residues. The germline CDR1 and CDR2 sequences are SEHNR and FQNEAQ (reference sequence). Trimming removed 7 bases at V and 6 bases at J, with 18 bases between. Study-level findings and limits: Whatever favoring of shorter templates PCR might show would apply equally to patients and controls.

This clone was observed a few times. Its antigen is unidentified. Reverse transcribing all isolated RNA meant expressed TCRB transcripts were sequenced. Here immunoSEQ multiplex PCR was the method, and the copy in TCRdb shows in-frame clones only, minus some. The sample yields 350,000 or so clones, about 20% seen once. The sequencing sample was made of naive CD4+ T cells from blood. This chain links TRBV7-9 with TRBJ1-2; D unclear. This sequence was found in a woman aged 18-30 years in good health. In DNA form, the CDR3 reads TGTGCCAGCACCCCAGTCGTAGCCGGGAATGGCTACACCTTC. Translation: CASTPVVAGNGYTF.